A selection of T cell receptor beta chains follows, all from one sample in a study of glioma-infiltrating T cells after dendritic cell vaccination. Assay used: immunoSEQ multiplex PCR; TCRdb lists only in-frame clones, some missing. The sample holds roughly 56,000 clones, more than 75% seen once. Material: blood, obtained after dendritic cell vaccination. These receptors all come from a human donor with glioblastoma. Both conserved end residues are part of each CDR3. Rows may omit the clone size; those that give it use once, few, many or a size class.

V gene,clone size,CDR3 protein
TRBV5-3,.,CARSLVGGEAGGELFF
TRBV5-1,.,CASSGDSGNTIYF
TRBV4-3,.,CASSRGPGTGDLNYGYTF
TRBV4-3,.,CASSLRAGAGDTQYF
TRBV7-3,.,CASSLDRATGELFF
TRBV6-6,.,CASSRTASNEKLFF
TRBV19,.,CASIAETGELFF
TRBV30,few,CASSPGLNYGYTF
TRBV19,.,CASSIVGRGRSNYGYTF
TRBV4-1,.,CASSQQQGVGNQPQHF
TRBV6-1,.,CASSGQAGNTIYF
TRBV4-3,.,CASSQKRKGGETQYF
TRBV11-2,.,CASSLRGRGVTDTQYF
TRBV2,.,CASSDQRLGTVNTGELFF
TRBV9,.,CASSGLWGRDNEQFF
TRBV11-3,.,CASSLDKGLPTAAGELFF
TRBV5-1,many,CASSLAGAEYGYTF
TRBV7-2,.,CASSFTSGVYTDTQYF
TRBV5-1,few,CASSLGRGLYGYTF
TRBV5-6,.,CASQSGVFLWNEQFF
TRBV14,.,CASSQVRANEQFF
TRBV10-1,.,CASSGAGSEQYF
TRBV19,.,CASSTMTGAYEQYF
TRBV5-4,.,CASSSGLGMETQYF
TRBV5-6,.,CASSLAQGALTDTQYF
TRBV10-2,once,CASRVNRGIAYEQYF
TRBV7-3,.,CASSLDAGEQYF
TRBV9,.,CASSVGATQRGEKLFF
TRBV9,.,CASSVGQGYTEAFF